Below are 9 T cell receptor beta chains sequenced from a single sample in a study of a mutant IDH1 vaccine in newly diagnosed glioma (dated by TCRdb to the early 2020s). What this sample's time point label stands for: week 47, end of study. Every vaccine dose consisted of 300 ug of a 20-mer mutant IDH1 peptide in Montanide, administered subcutaneously together with topical imiquimod. These receptors' targets are unknown. The library was generated by the immunoSEQ multiplex PCR assay. Not all clones reach the TCRdb copy of this immuneACCESS table, which keeps in-frame sequences only. Checked studies attribute under half of the gap to unresolved V genes and leave the rest unexplained. The sample table holds tens of thousands of clones, of which roughly nine tenths were seen once. Over 0.6% of the sample lies in the top ten. This material consisted of PBMCs, taken from a glioma patient whose treatment included an IDH1 peptide vaccine. The receptors here all came from a woman between 50 and 59 years old with glioma.

This clone was found once. V and J are TRBV7-9 and TRBJ2-1, with unresolved D. The CDR3 is 15 residues long. Germline CDR1 is SEHNR and CDR2 is FQNEAQ (reference sequence). The V and J ends lost 5 bases and 0 bases respectively, with 11 bases between them. CDR3 sequence (DNA): TGTGCCAGCAGCCCCGGCCTCAGCTCCTACAATGAGCAGTTCTTC. Translated, it gives CASSPGLSSYNEQFF. Full variable domain (outside the CDR3, taken from reference TRBV7-9 and TRBJ2-1): DTGVSQNPRHKITKRGQNVTFRCDPISEHNRLYWYRQTLGQGPEFLTYFQNEAQLEKSRLLSDRFSAERPKGSFSTLEIQRTEQGDSAMYLCASSPGLSSYNEQFFGPGTRLTVL.

The chain uses TRBV28 and TRBJ1-2; 10 nucleotides line up with TRBD1. Germline loops: CDR1 MDHEN, CDR2 SYDVKM. The V gene end was trimmed by 4 bases and the J gene end by 7 bases; junction bases not matched to a gene: 9. The CDR3 contains 15 residues. The CDR3 nucleotides read TGTGCCAGCAGTTCCCATTCCGGGACAGGGGTTGGCTACACCTTC. It yields the protein CASSSHSGTGVGYTF.

This clone was seen once. The rearrangement links TRBV10-1 to TRBJ2-7; 11 positions match TRBD2. The J segment lost 5 bases and the V segment lost 2 bases, leaving 8 bases of the junction unmatched. Germline V gene data show CDR1 as WNHNN and CDR2 as SYGVQD (reference sequence). The CDR3 is 16 residues long. The CDR3 DNA sequence: TGCGCCAGCAGTGAGCGTCTAGCGGGAGGAATCCACGAGCAGTACTTC. It codes for CASSERLAGGIHEQYF.

V gene TRBV28 combines with J gene TRBJ2-7; 9 nucleotides align to TRBD2. The CDR3 sequence is 15 residues long. Germline assignment: CDR1 MDHEN and CDR2 SYDVKM. The trim removed 4 bases at V and 2 bases at J, leaving 6 bases unmatched. The CDR3 spells CASSSSSGETYEQYF. CDR3 sequence (DNA): TGTGCCAGCAGTTCCTCTAGCGGGGAGACCTACGAGCAGTACTTC.

The chain links TRBV18 to TRBJ1-5; TRBD1 matches 9 bases. V trimming: 4 bases; J trimming: 6 bases; junction bases outside the gene matches: 10. This CDR3 region has 16 residues. Germline V gene sequence: CDR1 KGHSH, CDR2 LQKENI. CDR3: CASSQLDRGVGQPQHF. The CDR3 nucleotides are TGTGCCAGCTCACAACTTGACAGGGGGGTAGGTCAGCCCCAGCATTTT.

This clone appeared a single time. This chain links TRBV15 with TRBJ2-7; TRBD2 aligns across 9 bases. V gave up 5 bases and J gave up 2 bases; unmatched junction bases: 4. This CDR3 comprises 14 residues. Germline CDR1 reads LNHNV; CDR2 reads YYDKDF (reference sequence). CDR3 loop: CATSVIAGAYEQYF. For the CDR3, the DNA is TGTGCCACCAGCGTCATAGCGGGAGCCTACGAGCAGTACTTC.

A single count supports this clone. The chain links TRBV2 to TRBJ2-5; the D is unclear. Germline CDR1 and CDR2: SNHLY and FYNNEI. The CDR3 extends over 11 amino acids. V lost 4 bases, J lost 5 bases, and 5 bases lay in between. The CDR3 DNA follows: TGTGCCAGCAGTGTAAGGGAGACCCAGTACTTC. This sequence encodes CASSVRETQYF. The variable domain in full, completed from reference TRBV2 and TRBJ2-5, reads EPEVTQTPSHQVTQMGQEVILRCVPISNHLYFYWYRQILGQKVEFLVSFYNNEISEKSEIFDDQFSVERPDGSNFTLKIRSTKLEDSAMYFCASSVRETQYFGPGTRLLVL.

J is TRBJ2-1 and V is TRBV28, with D unclear. V lost 1 base and J lost 9, with 7 bases in between. This CDR3 contains 12 residues. CDR1 MDHEN and CDR2 SYDVKM come from the germline V gene. The CDR3 DNA follows: TGTGCCAGCAGTTTATCACAGACTGAGCAGTTCTTC. Encoded protein: CASSLSQTEQFF.

The chain combines TRBV6-1 with TRBJ1-1; D possibly corresponds to TRBD1 (5 bases). CDR3 size: 14 residues. Looked up from germline, CDR1 is MNHNS and CDR2 is SASEGT. V was cut by 2 bases and J by 2 bases, with 9 bases left in between. The CDR3 region is CASSELQGNTEAFF. The CDR3 coding sequence is TGTGCCAGCAGTGAACTCCAGGGTAACACTGAAGCTTTCTTT.